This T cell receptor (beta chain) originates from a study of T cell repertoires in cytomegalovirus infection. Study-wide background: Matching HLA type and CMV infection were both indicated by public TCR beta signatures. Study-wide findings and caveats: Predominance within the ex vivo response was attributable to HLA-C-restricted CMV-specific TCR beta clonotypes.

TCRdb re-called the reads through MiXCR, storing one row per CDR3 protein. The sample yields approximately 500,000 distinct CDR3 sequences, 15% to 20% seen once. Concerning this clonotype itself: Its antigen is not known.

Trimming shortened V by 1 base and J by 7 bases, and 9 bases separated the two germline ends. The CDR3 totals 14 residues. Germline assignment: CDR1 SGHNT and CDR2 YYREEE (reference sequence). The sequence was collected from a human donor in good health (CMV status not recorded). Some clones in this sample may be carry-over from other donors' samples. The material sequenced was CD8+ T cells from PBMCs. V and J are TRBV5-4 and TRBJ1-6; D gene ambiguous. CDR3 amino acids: CASSLRDLNSPLHF. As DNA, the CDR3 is TGTGCCAGCAGCTTGCGGGATCTCAATTCACCCCTCCACTTT.